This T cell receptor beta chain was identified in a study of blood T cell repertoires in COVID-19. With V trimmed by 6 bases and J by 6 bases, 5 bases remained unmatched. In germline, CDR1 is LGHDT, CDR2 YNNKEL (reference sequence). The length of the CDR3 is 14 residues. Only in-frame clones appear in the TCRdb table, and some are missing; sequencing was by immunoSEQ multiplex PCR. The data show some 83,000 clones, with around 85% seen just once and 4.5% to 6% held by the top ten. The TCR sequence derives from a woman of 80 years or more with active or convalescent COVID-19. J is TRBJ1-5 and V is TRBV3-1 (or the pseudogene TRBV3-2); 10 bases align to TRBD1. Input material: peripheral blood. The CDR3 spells CASSHGTGAQPQHF. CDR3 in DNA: TGTGCCAGCAGTCACGGGACAGGGGCTCAGCCCCAGCATTTT.